This T cell receptor beta chain is drawn from a study of blood T cell repertoires in COVID-19. Across the study: Donors in the United States, Italy and Spain gave samples during acute or convalescent COVID-19. PBMCs, B-cell-depleted T cells, or T cells were the source of the cDNA or gDNA that made up the material.

As originally analysed: Reference gene primers were amplified, and this amplification served to estimate nucleated cell counts. TCRdb's copy holds only in-frame clones and misses some; the assay was immunoSEQ multiplex PCR. The V and J calls and the clone size are those of that table, but D and trimming were determined from the DNA. In the table there are 140,000 or so clones, over 60% of which are singletons. Sequencing was done on a sample of peripheral blood. The TCR was taken from a man aged 45-65 years with acute or convalescent COVID-19.

This CDR3 reads CATSDRLAAEQFF. CDR3 nucleotide sequence: TGTGCCACCAGTGACAGACTAGCTGCTGAGCAGTTCTTC. The chain employs TRBV24-1 and TRBJ2-1; 7 bases match TRBD2. V was clipped by 4 bases and J by 9 bases; unmatched bases: 5. This CDR3 comprises 13 residues. CDR1 is KGHDR, CDR2 SFDVKD, per germline.